The 9 T cell receptor beta chains below were found in one sample sequenced in a study of T-cell memory formation after mild COVID-19. Via MiXCR, TCRdb re-called the 5' RACE reads, giving one row per CDR3 protein. In the table there are more than 110,000 distinct CDR3 sequences, about 25% of which are singletons. Sequenced material: PBMCs or a T cell subset sorted from them (not recorded which). Every receptor here comes from an adult woman who had mild COVID-19 (a few samples of this study predate the infection). Cell type and time point are not known.

Only a few counts were recorded for this clonotype. The chain joins TRBV12-3 or TRBV12-4 to TRBJ2-4; D not resolved. V lost 5 bases, J lost 1 base, and 6 bases lay in between. The CDR3 has 13 residues. This CDR3 reads CASSTPAKNIQYF. The CDR3 nucleotides read TGTGCCAGCAGTACACCGGCCAAAAACATTCAGTACTTC.

The chain joins TRBV12-3 or TRBV12-4 to TRBJ1-2; 7 bases agree with TRBD1. The CDR3 length is 18 residues. The J segment lost 4 bases and the V segment lost 6 bases, leaving 20 bases of the junction unmatched. The CDR3 spells CASSLTRQGDLLIYGYTF. CDR3 sequence (DNA): TGTGCCAGCAGCCTGACAAGACAGGGAGACTTACTAATCTATGGCTACACCTTC.

The J gene is TRBJ2-5, the V gene TRBV29-1; no clear D gene. In germline, CDR1 is SQVTM, CDR2 ANQGSEA. The CDR3 covers 12 residues. The V end was cut by 7 bases, the J end by 5 bases, with 14 bases between. In nucleotides, the CDR3 is TGCAGCGCCGACACTGGGCCGGAGACCCAGTACTTC. It is translated as CSADTGPETQYF.

The CDR3 coding sequence is TGTGCCAGCAGTTGGTCGACTAGCGGGGGAACCTACGAGCAGTACTTC. It yields the protein CASSWSTSGGTYEQYF. The chain carries TRBV6-2 or TRBV6-3 and TRBJ2-7; TRBD2 matches 12 bases. This CDR3 contains 16 residues. With V trimmed by 4 bases and J by 2 bases, 6 bases remained unmatched. Germline loops: CDR1 MNHEY, CDR2 SVGEGT.

Written as DNA, the CDR3 is TGTGCCAGCAGCGAGGGGGGCAGGGCGAATGAGCAGTTCTTC. This gives the protein CASSEGGRANEQFF. The rearrangement joins TRBV9 to TRBJ2-1, with D perhaps assigned TRBD1 or TRBD2 (6 bases each). CDR1 is SGDLS, CDR2 YYNGEE, per germline. The ends were cut back, 3 bases at V and 7 bases at J, with 14 bases in the middle. The CDR3 consists of 14 residues.

This clonotype has a handful of counts. The chain uses TRBV18 and TRBJ1-1; a weak D match, TRBD1 (6 bases). V was cut by 0 bases and J by 5 bases, with 16 bases left in between. The CDR3 runs 16 residues. Looked up from germline, CDR1 is KGHSH and CDR2 is LQKENI. The CDR3 coding sequence is TGTGCCAGCTCACCACCTTTAGTCGGACAGTTGACTGAAGCTTTCTTT. Protein sequence: CASSPPLVGQLTEAFF.

V is TRBV7-9 and J is TRBJ2-3; 7 nucleotides match TRBD2. Germline V gene lookup returns CDR1 SEHNR and CDR2 FQNEAQ (reference sequence). The CDR3 length is 15 residues. Germline trimming cut 3 bases from V and 5 bases from J; bases unmatched to any gene: 8. The CDR3 coding sequence is TGTGCCAGCAGCTTGGGCCTAGCGGACCGAGATACGCAGTATTTT. Translating gives CASSLGLADRDTQYF.

The chain is built from TRBV20-1 and TRBJ2-3, with D perhaps matching TRBD2 (6 bases). This CDR3 has 17 residues. V was cut by 1 base and J by 3 bases, with 20 bases left in between. Germline-derived CDR1 and CDR2 are DFQATT and SNEGSKA (reference sequence). CDR3 in DNA: TGCAGTGCTAGAGCACGACTTAGCGACGGAGGGACAGATACGCAGTATTTT. This gives the protein CSARARLSDGGTDTQYF.

The J gene is TRBJ2-3, the V gene TRBV29-1, with D possibly being TRBD1 (6 bases). The CDR3 extends over 13 amino acids. Trimming removed 1 base at V and 4 bases at J, with 9 bases between. The germline gives CDR1 SQVTM, CDR2 ANQGSEA. CDR3 nucleotides: TGCAGCGTTGAAGGGGGGCGGTCAGATACGCAGTATTTT. Its protein product is CSVEGGRSDTQYF.